A selection of T cell receptor beta chains follows, all from one sample in a study of T cells in Graves' hyperthyroidism and ophthalmopathy. In TCRdb, the multiplex PCR reads were re-called with MiXCR into one record per CDR3 protein. The sample holds almost 600,000 distinct CDR3 sequences, more than 11% seen once. Sequencing input: blood. These receptors were obtained from a woman aged 25 to 45 with Graves' hyperthyroidism that later progressed to Graves' ophthalmopathy. Each CDR3 is given with its conserved first and last residue. A D gene is named only where the DNA matches it firmly. The size of a clone is reported for some rows only, either as once, few or many, or as a class for expanded clones.

TRBJ2-7	TRBD1	few	TRBV20-1	CSARDWDRGNHEQYF	TGCAGTGCTAGAGATTGGGACAGGGGTAACCACGAGCAGTACTTC
TRBJ1-1	.	.	TRBV3-1	CASRGSNTEAFF	TGTGCCAGCAGAGGTTCGAACACTGAAGCTTTCTTT
TRBJ2-5	TRBD1	many	TRBV5-5	CASSYTGTDQQETQYF	TGTGCCAGCAGTTACACCGGGACAGATCAACAAGAGACCCAGTACTTC
TRBJ2-7	TRBD1	.	TRBV19	CASSAAGTDEQYF	TGTGCCAGTAGTGCCGCTGGGACAGACGAGCAGTACTTC
TRBJ1-4	.	many	TRBV27	CASSPLDSNHEKLFF	TGTGCCAGCAGTCCATTAGACAGCAATCATGAAAAACTGTTTTTT
TRBJ1-5	.	many	TRBV20-1	CSAVHRLGDQPQHF	TGCAGTGCTGTCCATAGGTTGGGCGATCAGCCCCAGCATTTT
TRBJ2-7	TRBD1	few	TRBV27	CASSLLGQGLSYEQYF	TGTGCCAGCAGTTTATTGGGACAGGGTCTCTCCTACGAGCAGTACTTC
TRBJ2-3	.	many	TRBV12-3/TRBV12-4	CASSLGRRDTQYF	TGTGCCAGCAGTTTGGGGAGACGAGATACGCAGTATTTT
TRBJ2-7	.	many	TRBV24-1	CATRHGAYEQYF	TGTGCCACCAGACACGGAGCCTACGAGCAGTACTTC
TRBJ2-7	.	many	TRBV28	CASKIGGLRTYEQYF	TGTGCCAGCAAAATTGGGGGGCTGAGAACCTACGAGCAGTACTTC
TRBJ2-7	TRBD2	few	TRBV14	CASSQQGLAAYEQYF	TGTGCCAGCAGCCAACAGGGACTAGCGGCCTACGAGCAGTACTTC
TRBJ1-2	.	many	TRBV19	CASSTLMALTEREGSGYTF	TGTGCCAGTAGCACCCTTATGGCCTTGACAGAGAGAGAAGGGTCTGGCTACACCTTC
TRBJ1-5	.	.	TRBV15	CATSASTEYQPQHF	TGTGCCACCAGCGCTTCGACGGAGTATCAGCCCCAGCATTTT
TRBJ1-4	.	many	TRBV2	CASSTQAQKLFF	TGTGCCAGCAGCACACAGGCTCAAAAACTGTTTTTT
TRBJ2-2	TRBD1	many	TRBV28	CASGTGLAGELFF	TGTGCCAGCGGGACAGGGCTCGCCGGGGAGCTGTTTTTT
TRBJ1-3	.	.	TRBV7-9	CASSHRDTGSGNTIYF	TGTGCCAGCAGCCACCGGGATACAGGCTCTGGAAACACCATATATTTT
TRBJ2-1	TRBD1	.	TRBV6-1	CASSGDRAGTYNEQFF	TGTGCCAGCAGCGGAGACAGGGCCGGTACCTACAATGAGCAGTTCTTC
TRBJ2-7	.	many	TRBV7-9	CASSLGVMGEQYF	TGTGCCAGCAGCTTAGGGGTTATGGGCGAGCAGTACTTC
TRBJ2-7	TRBD1	many	TRBV10-3	CAISESPGQAGQYF	TGTGCCATCAGTGAGTCCCCTGGACAGGCCGGGCAGTACTTC
TRBJ1-4	.	many	TRBV2	CASSQQGGDEKLFF	TGTGCCAGCAGTCAGCAGGGAGGGGACGAAAAACTGTTTTTT
TRBJ2-7	.	few	TRBV10-3	CAISGGPLGGSEQYF	TGTGCCATCAGTGGGGGGCCCCTAGGGGGTTCCGAGCAGTACTTC
TRBJ2-1	.	many	TRBV9	CASSPRSWGDNEQFF	TGTGCCAGCAGCCCCAGATCCTGGGGGGACAATGAGCAGTTCTTC
TRBJ1-1	.	few	TRBV6-1	CASSGGGRFEAFF	TGTGCCAGCAGTGGGGGCGGTAGGTTTGAAGCTTTCTTT
TRBJ1-1	.	few	TRBV7-2	CASSLPRLSEAFF	TGTGCCAGCAGCTTACCCAGGCTGTCTGAAGCTTTCTTT